This T cell receptor beta chain was recovered during a study of blood T cell repertoires in COVID-19. Study at large: Acute and convalescent COVID-19 specimens originated in the United States, Italy and Spain. T cells, B-cell-depleted T cells, or PBMCs supplied cDNA or gDNA.

Trimming at V came to 2 bases and at J to 6 bases, leaving 4 bases not matched to a gene. CDR3 size: 15 residues. Germline CDR1 SEHNR, CDR2 FQNEAQ (reference sequence). Under the authors' procedure: Amplification of reference gene primers was used by the study to estimate nucleated cell counts. Assay: immunoSEQ multiplex PCR; the TCRdb copy retains only in-frame clones and omits some. V and J calls and clone size are copied from that table; D and trimming were computed from the DNA. The repertoire holds about 110,000 clones, with about 88% as singletons. This TCR derives from an older woman who had recovered from COVID-19. The chain combines TRBV7-9 with TRBJ2-2; 9 bases line up with TRBD1. Material: peripheral blood. The CDR3 is CASSLNRGRSGELFF. The CDR3 DNA is TGTGCCAGCAGCTTAAACAGGGGGCGGTCCGGGGAGCTGTTTTTT.